The entry that follows covers one T cell receptor beta chain sequence. This record comes from a study of blood T cell repertoires in COVID-19. Looking at the study overall: PBMCs, B-cell-depleted T cells, or T cells provided the cDNA or gDNA that made up the material.

In the original workflow: Amplified reference gene primers provided the basis for estimating nucleated cell counts. The repertoire was sequenced with immunoSEQ multiplex PCR; TCRdb's copy has only in-frame clones and lacks some. That table gives V, J and clone size, and the DNA gave D and trimming. The repertoire holds about 97,000 clones, with 80% to 90% as singletons. In germline, CDR1 is SGHRS, CDR2 YFSETQ. This CDR3 is 15 amino acids long. The V and J ends lost 3 bases and 7 bases, in that order; junction bases with no gene match: 6. This receptor was taken from a woman aged 25-40 years with acute or convalescent COVID-19. The source material was peripheral blood. The chain couples TRBV5-1 to TRBJ2-1; TRBD2 matches 11 bases. DNA of the CDR3: TGCGCCAGCAGCTCGGTAGCGGGGGGGTGGAATGAGCAGTTCTTC. Amino acid sequence: CASSSVAGGWNEQFF.